The rows below give T cell receptor beta chains drawn from one sample of a study of shared clonotypes between healthy human individuals. Assay: immunoSEQ multiplex PCR; the TCRdb copy retains only in-frame clones and omits some. The sample contains approximately 1,500,000 clones, under 99% of which appear only once. Sequencing used naive CD4+ T cells sorted from blood. These receptors all stem from a man between 25 and 39 years old in good health. CDR3s leave out the opening cysteine and the closing phenylalanine or tryptophan. Clone sizes are given selectively: once, few, many, or a class where the clone is expanded.

TRBV28	TRBJ2-1	NA	ASSPDQRSYNEQF
TRBV7-2	TRBJ1-5	NA	ASSLVSGAGQPQH
TRBV6-6	TRBJ1-5	NA	ASSYGVWGNQPQH
TRBV28	TRBJ2-7	NA	ASRNFGTGSYEQY
TRBV4-1	TRBJ2-2	NA	ASSLTGANTGELF
TRBV5-4	TRBJ2-2	NA	ASSSGTSGRTGELF
TRBV5-1	TRBJ2-3	once	ASSLPGGGTDTQY
TRBV9	TRBJ1-1	NA	ASSPRSALNTEAF
TRBV7-9	TRBJ2-3	NA	ASGGSTQY
TRBV18	TRBJ1-2	NA	ASSPGAPGGYT
TRBV5-1	TRBJ1-3	NA	ASRPVSSGNTIY
TRBV7-9	TRBJ1-1	NA	ASSYTGLAEAF
TRBV7-9	TRBJ2-3	NA	ASSFGDRDYTDTQY
TRBV18	TRBJ2-7	NA	ASSLAGLAGPHSFYEQY
TRBV7-9	TRBJ2-5	NA	ASTRGTIPSQETQY
TRBV28	TRBJ2-2	once	ASSRPLRTAKGHTGELF
TRBV11-2	TRBJ2-1	NA	ASSPVSGSYNEQF
TRBV5-1	TRBJ2-7	NA	ASSLRGQGSDEQY